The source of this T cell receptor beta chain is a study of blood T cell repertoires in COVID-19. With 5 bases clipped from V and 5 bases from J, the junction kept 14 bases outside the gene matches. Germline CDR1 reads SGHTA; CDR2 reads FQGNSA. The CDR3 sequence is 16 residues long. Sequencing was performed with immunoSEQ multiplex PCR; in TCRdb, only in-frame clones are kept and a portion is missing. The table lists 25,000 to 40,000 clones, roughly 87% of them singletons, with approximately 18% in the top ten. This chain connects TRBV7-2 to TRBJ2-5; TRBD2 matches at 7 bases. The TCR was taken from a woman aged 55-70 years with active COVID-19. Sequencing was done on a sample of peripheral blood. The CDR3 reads CASSAGGPLGGETQYF. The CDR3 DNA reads TGTGCCAGCAGCGCCGGGGGACCCCTCGGGGGGGAGACCCAGTACTTC. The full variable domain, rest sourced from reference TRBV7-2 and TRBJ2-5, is GAGVSQSPSNKVTEKGKDVELRCDPISGHTALYWYRQSLGQGLEFLIYFQGNSAPDKSGLPSDRFSAERTGGSVSTLTIQRTQQEDSAVYLCASSAGGPLGGETQYFGPGTRLLVL.